This T cell receptor beta chain was captured in a study of blood T cell repertoires in COVID-19 (dated by TCRdb to 2018 to 2021). Regarding the complete study: Collaborator samples came from the United States, Italy and Spain and covered acute and convalescent phases of COVID-19. The prospective study material was composed of cDNA or gDNA derived from T cells, B-cell-depleted T cells, or PBMCs. Deeply sampled blood TCRbeta repertoires from subjects exposed to, actively infected with, or recovered from COVID-19 were included in the dataset. The repertoires were released in a freely available public database meant as a resource for research on the immune response to SARS-CoV-2. Samples were obtained from the ongoing ImmuneRACE study (first 160 participants) and from some 1,200 subjects provided by 6 global collaborators. Sample metadata almost always included a de-identified subject ID, COVID-19 status, age in years and sex. HLA class I and class II types, where available, came from metadata supplied by the sample provider rather than from assay-based typing. On the study overall, not on this receptor specifically: The amount of clinical and demographic metadata varied by source and participant and was provided uncurated.

Whole blood was collected in K2EDTA tubes by collaborating institutions according to the institutions' own protocols. For TCRbeta analysis, collaborators shipped samples in one of three forms: frozen whole blood, isolated PBMCs, or DNA extracted from either of those sample types. TCRbeta CDR3 regions were amplified from genomic DNA using the immunoSEQ Assay, a bias-controlled multiplex PCR. The paper's data handling went like this. The number of nucleated cells in each sample was estimated by amplification of reference gene primers within the assay. Sequence reads were collapsed and filtered to measure the absolute abundance of every unique TCRbeta CDR3 rearrangement. For each sample, productive Simpson clonality was calculated as the square root of Simpson's diversity index over productive rearrangements. TCRdb provides this immuneACCESS table in a form limited to in-frame rearrangements. Some clones are lacking; in checked studies, under half of them reflect an unresolved V gene, and why the rest are absent is not known. The V and J calls and the clone size are those of that table, but D and trimming were determined from the DNA. The table for this sample lists about 210,000 clones; roughly 80% of them were counted only once. The ten largest clones add up to 7% to 8.5% of the sample.

Taken from the germline V gene, the CDR1 and CDR2 loops are MNHEY and SVGEGT. The junction carries 20 bases between V and J, which are trimmed by 5 bases and 3 bases respectively. Counted from cysteine to phenylalanine, this CDR3 has 16 amino acids. Only the CDR3 part of the read is kept: 48 bases, read in frame from the first base. This clone was seen a handful of times. Its recognized antigen is unknown. Base qualities are not provided; no much larger clone lies one nucleotide away. This sequence was found in a woman aged 70-85 years with acute or convalescent COVID-19. The sequenced material came from peripheral blood. The rearrangement combines TRBV6-2 or TRBV6-3 with TRBJ2-7; a tentative D match to TRBD1 spans 6 bases. The DNA is TGTGCCAGCAGTGACCCAAGGGTACAGGGCATCTACGAGCAGTACTTC. The resulting protein is CASSDPRVQGIYEQYF.